What follows are 23 T cell receptor beta chains derived from one specimen sequenced in a study of blood T cell repertoires in COVID-19. Only in-frame clones appear in the TCRdb table, and some are missing; sequencing was by immunoSEQ multiplex PCR. In the table there are 250,000 to 350,000 clones, approximately 88% of which are singletons. The sequenced sample consisted of peripheral blood. The receptors come from a human donor with COVID-19, enrolled during active disease. The donor label of this sample is uncertain.

The chain links TRBV14 to TRBJ2-3, with 10 nucleotides matching TRBD1. V shed 4 bases and J 2 bases; nucleotides not matched to a gene: 3. Germline CDR1 SGHDN, CDR2 FVKESK. CDR3 length equals 15 residues. For the CDR3, the DNA is TGTGCCAGCAGCCCAGACAGGGGGCCCACAGATACGCAGTATTTT. Its translation is CASSPDRGPTDTQYF.

The V and J genes are TRBV7-2 and TRBJ2-2; 8 bases map to TRBD1. The V gene's germline CDR1 is SGHTA and CDR2 FQGNSA. V was pared by 5 bases and J by 5 bases, with 16 bases of the junction left unmatched. The CDR3 extends over 18 amino acids. CDR3 protein: CASSQRRAGGGKTGELFF. CDR3 nucleotide sequence: TGTGCCAGCAGCCAAAGGAGGGCAGGGGGCGGGAAGACCGGGGAGCTGTTTTTT.

This clone was detected only once. The gene calls are TRBV11-2 and TRBJ2-3; TRBD2 aligns across 13 bases. V lost 5 bases and J lost 4; bases outside the gene matches: 9. The CDR3 consists of 17 residues. Germline assignment: CDR1 SGHAT and CDR2 FQNNGV. The CDR3 bases are TGTGCCAGCAGCCTCCGGACTAGCGGGAGCCGGGCAGATACGCAGTATTTT. Protein sequence: CASSLRTSGSRADTQYF.

The chain joins TRBV6-2 or TRBV6-3 to TRBJ2-1, with 12 bases identical to TRBD2. Germline CDR1 reads MNHEY; CDR2 reads SVGEGT. Trimming cost V 5 bases and J 6 bases; bases outside gene matches: 5. The CDR3 is 15 residues long. The CDR3 DNA is TGTGCCAGCAGTCGTCCTAGCGGGAGGGCCAATGAGCAGTTCTTC. It yields the protein CASSRPSGRANEQFF.

This chain uses TRBV30 with TRBJ1-2; D call uncertain. Germline CDR1 reads GTSNPN; CDR2 reads SVGIG (reference sequence). This CDR3 contains 12 residues. V was pared by 2 bases and J by 8 bases, with 12 bases between. CDR3 in DNA: TGTGCCTGGAGTTACATCATACACGGCTACACCTTC. Translated: CAWSYIIHGYTF.

In this sample, this clone turned up a few times. The rearrangement joins TRBV11-2 to TRBJ1-1; D is uncertain. Trimming left V 1 base short and J 1 base short, with 7 bases between. The CDR3 is 14 residues long. The germline gives CDR1 SGHAT, CDR2 FQNNGV. CDR3 coding DNA: TGTGCCAGCAGCTTAGTGGCACAGAACACTGAAGCTTTCTTT. The encoded protein is CASSLVAQNTEAFF.

The chain links TRBV5-1 to TRBJ1-1; D not certain. The V end was cut by 3 bases, the J end by 8 bases, with 14 bases between. CDR1 and CDR2 from the germline V gene are SGHRS and YFSETQ. The CDR3 has 13 amino acids. The CDR3 sequence: CASSWNGGVEAFF. CDR3 in DNA: TGCGCCAGCAGCTGGAATGGAGGCGTCGAAGCTTTCTTT.

The rearrangement uses TRBV11-2 and TRBJ2-3, with TRBD1 identical over 7 bases. J gave up 4 bases and V 3 bases, and 4 bases lay outside the gene matches. From germline, CDR1 is SGHAT and CDR2 FQNNGV. CDR3 length: 14 residues. CDR3: CASSFDRDPDTQYF. CDR3 DNA sequence: TGTGCCAGCAGCTTCGACAGGGACCCAGATACGCAGTATTTT.

In its sample, this clone was seen once. V gene TRBV6-5 combines with J gene TRBJ1-6; 7 bases match TRBD1. The CDR3 sequence is 13 residues long. V gave up 10 bases and J gave up 5 bases; unmatched junction bases: 5. Germline V gives CDR1 MNHEY, CDR2 SVGAGI. The CDR3 DNA reads as TGTGCCACGAACAGGGGCCATAATTCACCCCTCCACTTT. Amino acids: CATNRGHNSPLHF.

V is TRBV28 and J is TRBJ1-2, with D perhaps TRBD1 (6 bases). The germline CDR1 and CDR2 sequences are MDHEN and SYDVKM. This CDR3 is 14 amino acids long. V lost 4 bases and J 7 bases, leaving 16 bases between the germline ends. The CDR3 loop reads CASSYPGRGAGYTF. CDR3 DNA: TGTGCCAGCAGTTACCCCGGGAGGGGGGCTGGCTACACCTTC.

The chain couples TRBV19 to TRBJ2-2, with TRBD2 matching 10 bases. This CDR3 comprises 13 residues. The germline V gene has CDR1 LNHDA and CDR2 SQIVND (reference sequence). CDR3: CVSSGRRTGELFF. The CDR3 DNA reads as TGTGTTTCTAGCGGGAGACGAACCGGGGAGCTGTTTTTT.

V is TRBV7-3 and J is TRBJ2-3; TRBD2 matches at 10 bases. Germline CDR1 is SGHTA and CDR2 is FQGTGA. Losses at the gene ends were 5 bases for V and 0 bases for J; bases not matched to a gene: 5. The CDR3 has 16 amino acids. The CDR3 nucleotides are TGTGCCAGCAGCATGGGACTAGCGACGAGCACAGATACGCAGTATTTT. Translating gives CASSMGLATSTDTQYF.

This clone was detected only once. The chain is built from TRBV7-9 and TRBJ2-7; maybe TRBD1 (6 bases). The CDR3 extends over 15 amino acids. V was pared by 2 bases and J by 0 bases, with 11 bases between. CDR1 is SEHNR and CDR2 is FQNEAQ in the germline V gene (reference sequence). CDR3 sequence: CASSLLPDSSYEQYF. The CDR3 DNA reads TGTGCCAGCAGCTTACTTCCGGACAGCTCCTACGAGCAGTACTTC. Variable domain in full (rest from reference TRBV7-9 and TRBJ2-7): DTGVSQNPRHKITKRGQNVTFRCDPISEHNRLYWYRQTLGQGPEFLTYFQNEAQLEKSRLLSDRFSAERPKGSFSTLEIQRTEQGDSAMYLCASSLLPDSSYEQYFGPGTRLTVT.

V and J are TRBV18 and TRBJ2-7, with TRBD2 matching 9 bases. Germline values: CDR1 KGHSH, CDR2 LQKENI. V shed 6 bases, J shed 3 bases, and the junction held 12 bases outside the gene matches. The CDR3 contains 16 residues. CDR3 residues: CASSPMSGRLSYEQYF. The DNA of the CDR3 is TGTGCCAGCTCCCCAATGAGCGGGAGGTTGAGCTACGAGCAGTACTTC.

This rearrangement joins TRBV29-1 to TRBJ1-4, with 7 bases aligning to TRBD1. Germline V lookup: CDR1 SQVTM, CDR2 ANQGSEA. V gave up 4 bases and J gave up 14 bases; unmatched junction bases: 7. The CDR3 spans 11 residues. In DNA, the CDR3 is TGCAGCGTTGGGGCCAGGGGGTTTCTGTTTTTT. This translates into CSVGARGFLFF.

The chain carries TRBV6-5 and TRBJ1-5; 7 positions agree with TRBD1. CDR1 and CDR2 from the germline V gene are MNHEY and SVGAGI. The CDR3 is 14 amino acids. V lost 7 bases to trimming and J lost 7 bases; unmatched junction nucleotides: 10. The CDR3 region has the DNA TGTGCCAGCATGACGAGGGGGCTGGGGCAGCCCCAGCATTTT. It yields the protein CASMTRGLGQPQHF.

The chain links TRBV28 to TRBJ2-3, with 9 bases aligning to TRBD2. Germline V CDR1 and CDR2: MDHEN, SYDVKM. Trimming removed 3 bases from V and 3 bases from J; junction bases left unmatched: 10. The CDR3 is 17 residues long. The CDR3 coding sequence is TGTGCCAGCAGTTTTAGGGGGGGGCTAGCGGGAACAGATACGCAGTATTTT. Its translation: CASSFRGGLAGTDTQYF. The full variable domain, completed using reference TRBV28 and TRBJ2-3, is DVKVTQSSRYLVKRTGEKVFLECVQDMDHENMFWYRQDPGLGLRLIYFSYDVKMKEKGDIPEGYSVSREKKERFSLILESASTNQTSMYLCASSFRGGLAGTDTQYFGPGTRLTVL.

The V call is TRBV6-5, the J call TRBJ2-1; 12 nucleotides match TRBD2. The CDR3 totals 14 residues. The V segment lost 6 bases and the J segment 7 bases; nucleotides outside the gene matches: 4. The V gene's germline CDR1 is MNHEY and CDR2 SVGAGI. CDR3 protein: CASRTSGSFNEQFF. The CDR3 DNA reads as TGTGCCAGCAGGACTAGCGGGAGTTTTAATGAGCAGTTCTTC.

The chain joins TRBV11-2 to TRBJ2-3, with a possible D match to TRBD1 (6 bases). The germline V and J ends were trimmed by 5 bases and 2 bases, with 14 bases remaining between them. The germline gives CDR1 SGHAT, CDR2 FQNNGV. CDR3 size: 15 residues. CDR3: CASSRIRQVTDTQYF. DNA for the CDR3: TGTGCCAGCAGCCGAATACGACAGGTCACAGATACGCAGTATTTT.

The chain recombines TRBV9 with TRBJ1-1; D remains ambiguous. This CDR3 contains 12 residues. Germline assignment: CDR1 SGDLS and CDR2 YYNGEE. V lost 3 bases and J 1 base, leaving 4 bases between the germline ends. The CDR3 DNA follows: TGTGCCAGCAGCGCCAGGAACACTGAAGCTTTCTTT. It encodes CASSARNTEAFF.

The V gene is TRBV28, the J gene TRBJ2-3; TRBD2 is a possible D gene (6 bases). CDR3 length: 16 residues. V dropped 7 bases and J dropped 6 bases, with 23 bases sitting between them. The V gene's germline CDR1 is MDHEN and CDR2 SYDVKM. CDR3 in amino acids: CASILSQGRGMDTQYF. As DNA, the CDR3 is TGTGCCAGCATTCTATCGCAGGGCCGGGGGATGGATACGCAGTATTTT.

In its sample, this clone was seen once. The chain uses TRBV5-1 and TRBJ2-1; 11 positions match TRBD1. Germline V lookup: CDR1 SGHRS, CDR2 YFSETQ. The ends lost 4 bases at V and 7 bases at J; junction bases unmatched: 7. The CDR3 has 15 amino acids. Here the CDR3 reads CASSTGQGARNEQFF. The CDR3 DNA reads as TGCGCCAGCAGCACCGGACAGGGGGCGCGAAATGAGCAGTTCTTC.

The chain combines TRBV7-2 with TRBJ1-2; a weak D match, TRBD1 (6 bases). The CDR3 has 16 amino acids. Trimming stripped 0 bases from V and 8 bases from J, with 19 bases between. Germline-derived CDR1 and CDR2 are SGHTA and FQGNSA. DNA for the CDR3: TGTGCCAGCAGCTTAGCTTGGCAGGGGATGCTCGGCGGCTACACCTTC. Residues: CASSLAWQGMLGGYTF.